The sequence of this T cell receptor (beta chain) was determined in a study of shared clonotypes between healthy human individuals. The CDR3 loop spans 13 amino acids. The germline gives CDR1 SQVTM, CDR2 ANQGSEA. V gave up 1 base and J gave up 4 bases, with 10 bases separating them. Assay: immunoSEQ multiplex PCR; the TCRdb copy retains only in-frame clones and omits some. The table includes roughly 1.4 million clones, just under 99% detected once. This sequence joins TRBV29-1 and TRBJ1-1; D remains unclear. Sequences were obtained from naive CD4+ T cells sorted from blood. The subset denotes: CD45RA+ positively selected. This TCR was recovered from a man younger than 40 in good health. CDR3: CSVEATWGTEAFF. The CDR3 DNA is TGCAGCGTTGAAGCCACCTGGGGCACTGAAGCTTTCTTT.